The 3 T cell receptor beta chains listed next were all sequenced from one sample in a study of cytomegalovirus exposure and HLA in healthy donors. Researchers ran the PCR with 60 Vbeta and 13 Jbeta primers. This table comes from immunoSEQ multiplex PCR, and its TCRdb copy is limited to in-frame clones, with some not included. The sample carries about 110,000 clones, less than 80% recorded once. Sequencing input: PBMCs. The receptors were gathered from a woman in her fifties or sixties in good health and CMV-seropositive.

The gene calls are TRBV5-1 and TRBJ2-5; 8 nucleotides match TRBD1. The CDR3 has 16 residues. Germline V gene data show CDR1 as SGHRS and CDR2 as YFSETQ. The ends lost 1 base at V and 4 bases at J; junction bases unmatched: 9. CDR3 amino acids: CASSLRTGGTGETQYF. CDR3 coding DNA: TGCGCCAGCAGCTTGCGAACAGGGGGGACGGGAGAGACCCAGTACTTC.

This CDR3 reads CASSPTGDGNIQYF. DNA for the CDR3: TGCGCCAGCAGCCCGACAGGGGATGGGAACATTCAGTACTTC. This chain links TRBV5-1 with TRBJ2-4, with TRBD1 matching over 8 bases. V shed 4 bases, J shed 7 bases, and the junction held 7 bases outside the gene matches. The CDR3 length is 14 residues. Germline V gene data show CDR1 as SGHRS and CDR2 as YFSETQ.

The rearrangement uses TRBV7-3 and TRBJ2-7; 7 positions agree with TRBD2. V lost 6 bases to trimming and J lost 3 bases; unmatched junction nucleotides: 11. Germline values: CDR1 SGHTA, CDR2 FQGTGA. The CDR3 runs 15 residues. The CDR3 sequence: CASRTAGDLNYEQYF. CDR3 nucleotides: TGTGCCAGCAGAACGGCGGGGGACCTTAACTACGAGCAGTACTTC.